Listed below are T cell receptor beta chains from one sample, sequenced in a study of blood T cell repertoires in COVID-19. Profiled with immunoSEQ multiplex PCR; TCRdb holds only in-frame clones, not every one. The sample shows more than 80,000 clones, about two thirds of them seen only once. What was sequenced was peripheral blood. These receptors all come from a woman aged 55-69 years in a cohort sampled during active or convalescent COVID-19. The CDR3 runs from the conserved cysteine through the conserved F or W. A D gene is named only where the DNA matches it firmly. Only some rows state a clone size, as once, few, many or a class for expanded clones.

CDR3nt: TGTGCCAGTAGTCCTCCGGGTAGGTACAATGAGCAGTTCTTC; CDR3aa: CASSPPGRYNEQFF; v_gene: TRBV19; j_gene: TRBJ2-1; d_gene: NA; abundance: NA
CDR3nt: TGTGCCAGCAGTTTAGTTTTTGGGGGACAGGGGATTCGAGGCTACACCTTC; CDR3aa: CASSLVFGGQGIRGYTF; v_gene: TRBV28; j_gene: TRBJ1-2; d_gene: TRBD1; abundance: NA
CDR3nt: TGCGCCAGCAGCTTTCAGAGGACAGGGTGGCCCGGGGAGCTGTTTTTT; CDR3aa: CASSFQRTGWPGELFF; v_gene: TRBV5-1; j_gene: TRBJ2-2; d_gene: TRBD1; abundance: many
CDR3nt: TGTGCCAGCAGTTTAAGTCAGGGGGTCTTGAACACTGAAGCTTTCTTT; CDR3aa: CASSLSQGVLNTEAFF; v_gene: TRBV28; j_gene: TRBJ1-1; d_gene: TRBD1; abundance: NA
CDR3nt: TGTGCCAGCAGTTGGACAGGGGGCTCCCCGGAGCAGTACTTC; CDR3aa: CASSWTGGSPEQYF; v_gene: TRBV28; j_gene: TRBJ2-7; d_gene: TRBD1; abundance: NA
CDR3nt: TGCGCCAGCAGCCAAGAGTATCGACGGACAGGGAATTCACCCCTCCACTTT; CDR3aa: CASSQEYRRTGNSPLHF; v_gene: TRBV4-3; j_gene: TRBJ1-6; d_gene: TRBD1; abundance: NA
CDR3nt: TGCGCCAGCAGCTTGCGAGGGTATCTAGAGACCCAGTACTTC; CDR3aa: CASSLRGYLETQYF; v_gene: TRBV5-1; j_gene: TRBJ2-5; d_gene: NA; abundance: NA
CDR3nt: TGTGCCTGGAGCACCGGACAGGGGGATTCAGGCTACACCTTC; CDR3aa: CAWSTGQGDSGYTF; v_gene: TRBV30; j_gene: TRBJ1-2; d_gene: TRBD1; abundance: few
CDR3nt: TGTGCCAGCAGCGTAGACCCCCTAGCGGGGGGGCAGCTTTCGCAGTATTTT; CDR3aa: CASSVDPLAGGQLSQYF; v_gene: TRBV9; j_gene: TRBJ2-3; d_gene: TRBD2; abundance: NA
CDR3nt: TGTGCCAGCAGTCTAGCGGGGGAGATCAATGAGCAGTTCTTC; CDR3aa: CASSLAGEINEQFF; v_gene: TRBV6-6; j_gene: TRBJ2-1; d_gene: TRBD2; abundance: NA
CDR3nt: TGTGCCAGCAGTGAATCTATTGGGGGGATCGGTTCACCCCTCCACTTT; CDR3aa: CASSESIGGIGSPLHF; v_gene: TRBV25-1; j_gene: TRBJ1-6; d_gene: NA; abundance: NA